This T cell receptor beta chain was captured by sequencing in a study of identical twins. V was shortened by 1 base and J by 1 base, with 13 bases between the two germline ends. The CDR3 has 17 amino acids. The germline gives CDR1 SGHTA, CDR2 FQGNSA. TCRdb re-called the 5' RACE reads with MiXCR, one entry per CDR3 protein. The sample has around 450,000 distinct CDR3 sequences, over 12% seen once; the top ten hold approximately 0.52%. This sample was also put to use in a study of yellow fever vaccine responses in identical twins.

The specimen sequenced was CD4+ T cells sorted from blood. This rearrangement joins TRBV7-2 to TRBJ2-2; tentative D call: TRBD1 (6 bases). This TCR came from a woman younger than 35 in good health. DNA for the CDR3: TGTGCCAGCAGCTTAGGATCGTTGACAGGGAACACCGGGGAGCTGTTTTTT. Its translation: CASSLGSLTGNTGELFF.